This is a list of T cell receptor beta chains from one sample in a study of shared clonotypes between healthy human individuals. This table comes from immunoSEQ multiplex PCR, and its TCRdb copy is limited to in-frame clones, with some not included. Altogether about 2.4 million clones are present, roughly 93% being singletons, with the ten largest covering more than 0.35%. The sample was naive CD4+ T cells from PBMCs. These receptors all stem from a man younger than 30 in good health. Some clones in this sample may be carry-over from other donors' samples. CDR3s include the opening cysteine and the closing phenylalanine or tryptophan. Fields, in order: clone size, V gene, J gene, D gene, CDR3 DNA, CDR3 protein. The D gene is left open where the match is weak. Only part of the rows carry a size: once, few, many, or a class if the clone is expanded.

abundance: NA; v_gene: TRBV11-2; j_gene: TRBJ1-2; d_gene: NA; CDR3nt: TGTGCCAGCAGCCCCTTAGTGCCCCAGGCTGTTTATGGCTACACCTTC; CDR3aa: CASSPLVPQAVYGYTF
abundance: NA; v_gene: TRBV30; j_gene: TRBJ1-3; d_gene: NA; CDR3nt: TGTGCCTGGAGTGCGGTCGACCTCCGATACTCTGGAAACACCATATATTTT; CDR3aa: CAWSAVDLRYSGNTIYF
abundance: NA; v_gene: TRBV10-3; j_gene: TRBJ2-5; d_gene: NA; CDR3nt: TGTGCCATCAGAAACCAGGGGGGACAGCAAGAGACCCAGTACTTC; CDR3aa: CAIRNQGGQQETQYF
abundance: NA; v_gene: TRBV18; j_gene: TRBJ1-2; d_gene: NA; CDR3nt: TGTGCCAGCTCACCGGTTGGGGTCGGGGCTGACTATGGCTACACCTTC; CDR3aa: CASSPVGVGADYGYTF
abundance: NA; v_gene: TRBV28; j_gene: TRBJ2-2; d_gene: TRBD2; CDR3nt: TGTGCCAGCTCCCCACCGGGGGGGCGGATCGGGGAGCTGTTTTTT; CDR3aa: CASSPPGGRIGELFF
abundance: NA; v_gene: TRBV2; j_gene: TRBJ2-2; d_gene: NA; CDR3nt: TGTGCCAGCCTCCTGTACGGCGGGGAGCTGTTTTTT; CDR3aa: CASLLYGGELFF
abundance: once; v_gene: TRBV9; j_gene: TRBJ2-1; d_gene: NA; CDR3nt: TGTGCCAGCAGCATTGCCGGGACATTGTACAATGAGCAGTTCTTC; CDR3aa: CASSIAGTLYNEQFF
abundance: NA; v_gene: TRBV28; j_gene: TRBJ1-1; d_gene: NA; CDR3nt: TGTGCCAGCAGTTCGGCCGACATGAACACTGAAGCTTTCTTT; CDR3aa: CASSSADMNTEAFF
abundance: NA; v_gene: TRBV5-4; j_gene: TRBJ1-3; d_gene: NA; CDR3nt: TGTGCCAGCAGCCGTGGAGGCCCGGACTCTGGAAACACCATATATTTT; CDR3aa: CASSRGGPDSGNTIYF
abundance: NA; v_gene: TRBV29-1; j_gene: TRBJ1-3; d_gene: NA; CDR3nt: TGCAGCGTTGAAGGACCGTTCTCTGGAAACACCATATATTTT; CDR3aa: CSVEGPFSGNTIYF
abundance: NA; v_gene: TRBV7-9; j_gene: TRBJ2-1; d_gene: NA; CDR3nt: TGTGCCAGCAGCCGATATGGAACCAATGAGCAGTTCTTC; CDR3aa: CASSRYGTNEQFF
abundance: NA; v_gene: TRBV5-4; j_gene: TRBJ2-3; d_gene: TRBD1; CDR3nt: TGTGCCAGCAGCCAAGGACAGGGGCCCACAGATACGCAGTATTTT; CDR3aa: CASSQGQGPTDTQYF
abundance: once; v_gene: TRBV2; j_gene: TRBJ2-2; d_gene: NA; CDR3nt: TGTGCCAGCTCCCTAGGAGTCGGAGGCGGGGAGCTGTTTTTT; CDR3aa: CASSLGVGGGELFF
abundance: few; v_gene: TRBV29-1; j_gene: TRBJ1-1; d_gene: NA; CDR3nt: TGCAGCGTTGGGGACGCTGAAGCTTTCTTT; CDR3aa: CSVGDAEAFF
abundance: NA; v_gene: TRBV28; j_gene: TRBJ1-5; d_gene: NA; CDR3nt: TGTGCCAGCAGTTTAGTAGAGTTTATTGGGAGAAGTAGCAATCAGCCCCAGCATTTT; CDR3aa: CASSLVEFIGRSSNQPQHF
abundance: NA; v_gene: TRBV5-1; j_gene: TRBJ2-1; d_gene: NA; CDR3nt: TGCGCCAGCAGCTTCGTTTCTCCTAGCGGAGGGGGCTACAATGAGCAGTTCTTC; CDR3aa: CASSFVSPSGGGYNEQFF
abundance: once; v_gene: TRBV9; j_gene: TRBJ1-3; d_gene: NA; CDR3nt: TGTGCCAGCAAAGGCCAAGAATCTGGAAACACCATATATTTT; CDR3aa: CASKGQESGNTIYF
abundance: NA; v_gene: TRBV28; j_gene: TRBJ2-1; d_gene: TRBD1; CDR3nt: TGTGCCAGCAGCCGTGGACAGGAAAAGGAGTTCTTC; CDR3aa: CASSRGQEKEFF
abundance: NA; v_gene: TRBV28; j_gene: TRBJ1-3; d_gene: TRBD1; CDR3nt: TGTGCCAGCAGCGGTTTAGACAGGGCTTACGGAAACACCATATATTTT; CDR3aa: CASSGLDRAYGNTIYF
abundance: NA; v_gene: TRBV7-9; j_gene: TRBJ2-3; d_gene: NA; CDR3nt: TGTGCCAGCAGCTGGAGCGGTTCGGGGGATACGCAGTATTTT; CDR3aa: CASSWSGSGDTQYF
abundance: NA; v_gene: TRBV19; j_gene: TRBJ1-1; d_gene: NA; CDR3nt: TGTGCCAGCGGGGAGATTAACACTGAAGCTTTCTTT; CDR3aa: CASGEINTEAFF
abundance: NA; v_gene: TRBV7-3; j_gene: TRBJ2-7; d_gene: NA; CDR3nt: TGTGCCAGCAGCACCGGACCCGATTACGAGCAGTACTTC; CDR3aa: CASSTGPDYEQYF